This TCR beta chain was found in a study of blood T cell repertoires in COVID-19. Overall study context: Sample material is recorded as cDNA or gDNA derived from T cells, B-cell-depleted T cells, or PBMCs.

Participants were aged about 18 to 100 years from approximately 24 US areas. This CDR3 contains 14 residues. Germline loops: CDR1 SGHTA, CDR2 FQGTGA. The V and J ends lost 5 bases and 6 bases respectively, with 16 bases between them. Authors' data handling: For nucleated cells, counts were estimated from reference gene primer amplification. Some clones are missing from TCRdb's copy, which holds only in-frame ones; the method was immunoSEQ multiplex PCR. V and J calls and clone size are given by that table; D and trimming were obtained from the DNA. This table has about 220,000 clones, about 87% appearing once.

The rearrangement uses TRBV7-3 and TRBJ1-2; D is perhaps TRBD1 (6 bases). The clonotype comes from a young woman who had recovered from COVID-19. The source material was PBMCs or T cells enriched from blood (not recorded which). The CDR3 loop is CASSPTPQGNGYTF. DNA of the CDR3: TGTGCCAGCAGCCCGACCCCACAGGGAAATGGCTACACCTTC.